The subject of this entry is one T cell receptor (beta chain). Its binding antigen is unknown. No base quality information exists; no much larger clone differs at one position. TCRbeta CDR3 regions were amplified from genomic DNA by means of the immunoSEQ Assay, a bias-controlled multiplex PCR. Per the authors' processing: Within the assay, amplification of reference gene primers was used to estimate how many nucleated cells each sample contained. Sequence reads were collapsed and filtered to measure the absolute abundance of every unique TCRbeta CDR3 rearrangement. For each sample, productive Simpson clonality was calculated as the square root of Simpson's diversity index across productive rearrangements. Not all clones reach the TCRdb copy of this immuneACCESS table, which keeps in-frame sequences only. Checked studies attribute under half of the gap to unresolved V genes and leave the rest unexplained. Clone size and the V and J calls come from that table; the DNA yielded D and trimming. The table for this sample lists a few hundred thousand clones; more than 80% of them were counted only once. Of the sample, 1% to 1.3% falls within the top ten clones.

Participants in the prospective study were aged about 18 to 95 years, lived in 24 United States geographic areas, and enrolled through a virtual design. In the prospective study, participants were assigned to cohorts based on the clinical history participants reported in a screening survey and a study questionnaire. ImmuneRACE Cohort 3 recovered participants were defined by two consecutive negative NP/OP PCR tests, healthcare professional clearance, or symptom resolution. In the prospective study, mobile phlebotomists collected whole blood, serum and a nasopharyngeal or oropharyngeal swab from each participant. Over a roughly 2-month period, participants in the prospective study had the option of providing additional blood draws and questionnaires. Before DNA extraction, blood samples from the prospective study were shipped at room temperature or frozen. The data originate from a study of blood T cell repertoires in COVID-19 (dated by TCRdb to the early 2020s). Regarding the study in general: Samples from collaborators originated in the United States, Italy and Spain and spanned both the acute and convalescent phases of COVID-19. The sample metadata nearly always contained a de-identified subject ID, COVID-19 status, age in years and sex. Where HLA class I and class II types were available, the types were taken from metadata supplied by the sample provider, not from assay-based typing. The repertoires were released in a freely available public database intended as a resource for research on the immune response to SARS-CoV-2. The samples were drawn from two sources: the first 160 participants of the ongoing ImmuneRACE study, and fewer than 1,500 subjects contributed by 6 global collaborators. The dataset comprised deeply sampled blood TCRbeta repertoires from subjects exposed to, actively infected with, or recovered from COVID-19. The material from the prospective study consisted of cDNA or gDNA derived from T cells, B-cell-depleted T cells, or PBMCs.

The germline V gene (reference sequence) yields SGHNT for CDR1 and YYREEE for CDR2. Germline trimming amounts to 4 bases on V and 6 bases on J, with 10 as the count of junction bases outside the gene matches. From the cysteine through the phenylalanine, the CDR3 covers 14 amino acids. Of all the DNA, just the CDR3 is kept, 42 bases in frame from base 1. Overall results and qualifications from the work: The amount of clinical and demographic metadata varied by source and participant and was provided uncurated.

In this chain, TRBV5-4 is recombined with TRBJ2-7, and TRBD2 matches 7 of the central bases. This TCR derives from a man aged 25 to 45 who had recovered from COVID-19. The sample comprised PBMCs or T cells enriched from blood (not recorded which). The nucleotide sequence is TGTGCCAGCAGCACCCGGGACTACCTCCGCGAGCAGTACTTC. Translated, it reads CASSTRDYLREQYF.